The source of this T cell receptor (beta chain) is a study of shared clonotypes between healthy human individuals. The overall study: CD4 naive and memory got three plates each, CD8 naive two, CD8 memory one. Study-wide findings and caveats: The study generally estimated greater richness for naive than memory subsets.

The J segment lost 3 bases and the V segment lost 3 bases, leaving 1 base of the junction unmatched. CDR1 is MNHEY and CDR2 is SMNVEV in the germline V gene (reference sequence). The CDR3 contains 14 residues. The protocol was immunoSEQ multiplex PCR, while the TCRdb copy is restricted to in-frame clones and leaves out a portion. This table holds under 2,000,000 clones, approximately 95% found once. Comment on this clone: Antigen specificity is unknown. Other DNA sequences in the same sample also yield this CDR3.

CD45RO-negative, CCR7-positively selected cells formed the naive CD8 fraction, excluding terminally differentiated effector memory CD45RA+ cells. Healthy and HIV-negative, the adult donors had no recent acute infections or vaccinations. This clonotype was sampled from a man between 18 and 29 years old in good health. This sequence joins TRBV27 and TRBJ1-1; TRBD1 aligns across 10 bases. The sequenced material came from naive CD8+ T cells sorted from blood. As DNA, the CDR3 is TGTGCCAGCAGTTTGACAGGGGGCTACACTGAAGCTTTCTTT. As protein: CASSLTGGYTEAFF.